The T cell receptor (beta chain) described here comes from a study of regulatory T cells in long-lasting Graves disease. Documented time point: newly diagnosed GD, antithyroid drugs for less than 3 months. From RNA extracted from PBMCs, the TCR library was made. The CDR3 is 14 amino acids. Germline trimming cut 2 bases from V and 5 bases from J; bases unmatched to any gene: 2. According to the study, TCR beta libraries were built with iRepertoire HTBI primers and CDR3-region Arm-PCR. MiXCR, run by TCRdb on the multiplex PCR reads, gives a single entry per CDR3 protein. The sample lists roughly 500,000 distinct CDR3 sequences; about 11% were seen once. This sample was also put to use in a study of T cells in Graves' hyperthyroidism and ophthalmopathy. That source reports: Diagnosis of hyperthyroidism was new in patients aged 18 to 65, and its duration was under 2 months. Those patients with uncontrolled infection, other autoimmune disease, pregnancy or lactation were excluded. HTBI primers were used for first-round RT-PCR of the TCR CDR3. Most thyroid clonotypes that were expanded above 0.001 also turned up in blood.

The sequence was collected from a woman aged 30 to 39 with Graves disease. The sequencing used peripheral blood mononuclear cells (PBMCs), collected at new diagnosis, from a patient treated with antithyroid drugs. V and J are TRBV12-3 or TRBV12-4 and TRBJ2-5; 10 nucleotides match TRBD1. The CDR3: CASSLMGQGETQYF. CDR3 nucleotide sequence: TGTGCCAGCAGTTTAATGGGACAGGGGGAGACCCAGTACTTC.